This T cell receptor (beta chain) is from a study of blood T cell repertoires in COVID-19. Study-level background: Researchers got acute and convalescent COVID-19 samples from the United States, Italy and Spain. Sources were T cells, B-cell-depleted T cells, or PBMCs; the material itself was cDNA or gDNA.

Source study methods: How many nucleated cells were present was estimated from reference gene primer amplification. Profiling relied on immunoSEQ multiplex PCR, and the TCRdb table lists in-frame clones only, not all of them. That table gives V, J and clone size, and the DNA gave D and trimming. This table holds fewer than 200,000 clones, 65% to 90% found once. This clone is a singleton in its sample. CDR3 size: 15 residues. The V gene lost 3 bases and the J gene lost 0 bases, with 9 bases spanning the gap. Germline loops: CDR1 SNHLY, CDR2 FYNNEI. The V call is TRBV2, the J call TRBJ1-5, with D possibly matching TRBD1 (5 bases). Source material: peripheral blood. The sequence derives from a human donor in a cohort sampled during active COVID-19. The CDR3 DNA follows: TGTGCCAGCAGTGACGGGGGGTATAGCAATCAGCCCCAGCATTTT. Protein: CASSDGGYSNQPQHF.